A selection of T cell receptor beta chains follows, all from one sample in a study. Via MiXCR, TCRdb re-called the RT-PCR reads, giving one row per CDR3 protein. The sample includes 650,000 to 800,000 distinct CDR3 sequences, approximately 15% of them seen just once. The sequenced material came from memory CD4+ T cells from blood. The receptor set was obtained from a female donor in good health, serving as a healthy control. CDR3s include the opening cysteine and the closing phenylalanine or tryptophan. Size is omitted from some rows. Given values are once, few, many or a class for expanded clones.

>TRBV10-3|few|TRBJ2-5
CASGLKETQYF
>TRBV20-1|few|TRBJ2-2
CSAPPNSGIDTGELFF
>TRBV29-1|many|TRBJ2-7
CSVDMETAEPTRQYF
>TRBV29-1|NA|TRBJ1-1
CSVAGLGLSGRPRGTEAFF
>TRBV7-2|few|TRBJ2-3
CASSSRPGGDTQYF
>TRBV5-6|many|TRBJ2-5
CASSWGREGTQYF
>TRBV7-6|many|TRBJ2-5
CASSLAQGIAFQETQYF
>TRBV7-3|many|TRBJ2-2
CASSLLGTNTGELFF
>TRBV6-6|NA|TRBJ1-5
CASSYSSFSNQPQHF
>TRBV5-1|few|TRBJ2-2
CASASGDRYANTGELFF
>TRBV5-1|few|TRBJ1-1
CASSSYLQGQGVGWMNTEAFF
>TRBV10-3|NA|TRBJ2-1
CAISEQGAGDYEQFF
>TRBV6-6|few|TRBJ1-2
CASRQDADDGYTF
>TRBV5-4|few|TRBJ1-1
CASSLDQGTEAFF
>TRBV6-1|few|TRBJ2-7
CASLQGASSYEQYF
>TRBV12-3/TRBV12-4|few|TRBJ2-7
CASSLERTSYEQYF
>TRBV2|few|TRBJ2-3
CASTLGLAGPSTDTQYF
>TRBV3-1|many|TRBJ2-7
CASSLGLAGGEQYF
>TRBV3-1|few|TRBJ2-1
CASSQASRVSNEQFF
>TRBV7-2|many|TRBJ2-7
CASSSTSGYEQYF
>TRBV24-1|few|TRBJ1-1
CATSDQGQGATEAFF
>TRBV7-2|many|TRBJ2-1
CASSLAGGAGGSYNEQFF
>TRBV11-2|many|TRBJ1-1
CASSLQRDTEAFF
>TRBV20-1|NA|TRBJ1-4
CSARDEGGSEKLFF
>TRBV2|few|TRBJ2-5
CASSELTPQETQYF
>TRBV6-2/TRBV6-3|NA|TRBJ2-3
CAIGTGGDTQYF
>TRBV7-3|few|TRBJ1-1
CASSLESGGGTEAFF
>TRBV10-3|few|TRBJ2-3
CAISALAGGSIRTDTQYF
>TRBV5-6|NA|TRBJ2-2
CASTGQITGELFF